These T cell receptor beta chains were read from a single sample in a study of T cell changes during pregnancy in multiple sclerosis. Sequencing used immunoSEQ multiplex PCR; TCRdb keeps in-frame clones, though not all of them. This repertoire shows some 74,000 clones, approximately 92% found once; its top ten account for 2% to 2.5%. The sequences come from peripheral blood, collected before pregnancy. The receptors stem from a female donor with multiple sclerosis, enrolled in a pregnancy study. The CDR3 runs from the conserved cysteine through the conserved F or W. The D gene is left open where the match is weak. Only part of the rows carry a size: once, few, many, or a class if the clone is expanded.

D gene | J gene | V gene | clone size | CDR3 length | CDR3 protein | CDR3 DNA
- | TRBJ1-1 | TRBV7-9 | - | 16 | CASSSGPISPNTEAFF | TGTGCCAGCAGCAGCGGCCCGATCTCACCCAACACTGAAGCTTTCTTT
- | TRBJ1-2 | TRBV30 | - | 12 | CAWNGGYYGYTF | TGTGCCTGGAATGGGGGGTACTATGGCTACACCTTC
- | TRBJ1-2 | TRBV21-1 | - | 18 | CASSKVPFRTPPNYGYTF | TGTGCCAGCAGCAAGGTTCCATTTAGGACTCCTCCTAACTATGGCTACACCTTC
TRBD1 | TRBJ1-4 | TRBV7-9 | - | 15 | CASSSPGQGDEKLFF | TGTGCCAGCAGCTCACCGGGACAGGGGGATGAAAAACTGTTTTTT
- | TRBJ1-1 | TRBV9 | - | 15 | CASSVIVSRNTEAFF | TGTGCCAGCAGCGTAATCGTTTCGAGGAATACTGAAGCTTTCTTT
TRBD2 | TRBJ2-7 | TRBV28 | - | 16 | CASSLLTSGRVYEQYF | TGTGCCAGCAGTTTATTAACTAGCGGGAGGGTCTACGAGCAGTACTTC
- | TRBJ2-3 | TRBV5-1 | - | 16 | CATKLGLATSTDTQYF | TGCGCCACCAAGCTAGGCCTAGCGACTAGCACAGATACGCAGTATTTT
TRBD1 | TRBJ2-3 | TRBV5-1 | - | 12 | CASSLQGDTQYF | TGCGCCAGCAGCTTACAGGGGGATACGCAGTATTTT
- | TRBJ1-1 | TRBV5-1 | - | 14 | CASSAELLNTEAFF | TGCGCCAGCAGCGCGGAGCTTCTGAACACTGAAGCTTTCTTT
TRBD2 | TRBJ2-5 | TRBV28 | - | 16 | CASSERGLAGQETQYF | TGTGCCAGCAGCGAAAGAGGACTAGCGGGTCAAGAGACCCAGTACTTC
TRBD1 | TRBJ2-1 | TRBV2 | - | 13 | CASSGQGKNEQFF | TGTGCCAGCAGCGGACAGGGTAAGAATGAGCAGTTCTTC
TRBD2 | TRBJ2-5 | TRBV2 | - | 15 | CASRWTSGSGETQYF | TGTGCCAGCAGATGGACTAGCGGGAGCGGAGAGACCCAGTACTTC
TRBD1 | TRBJ1-1 | TRBV6-5 | - | 15 | CASSTRTGRTTEAFF | TGTGCCAGCAGTACACGGACAGGGAGGACCACTGAAGCTTTCTTT
TRBD2 | TRBJ2-5 | TRBV9 | - | 16 | CASSVVWTSGSETQYF | TGTGCCAGCAGCGTAGTCTGGACTAGCGGGAGCGAGACCCAGTACTTC
- | TRBJ2-5 | TRBV20-1 | - | 11 | CSAGLQGIQYF | TGCAGTGCTGGTCTACAGGGAATCCAGTACTTC
TRBD2 | TRBJ2-7 | TRBV27 | - | 14 | CASSARLASHEQYF | TGTGCCAGCAGTGCGCGACTAGCGTCCCACGAGCAGTACTTC
TRBD2 | TRBJ2-5 | TRBV5-1 | - | 16 | CASSLEPAGVQETQYF | TGCGCCAGCAGCTTGGAGCCAGCGGGAGTACAAGAGACCCAGTACTTC
- | TRBJ2-1 | TRBV19 | once | 16 | CASSSRGQTFYNEQFF | TGTGCCAGTAGTTCACGTGGACAGACCTTTTACAATGAGCAGTTCTTC
TRBD2 | TRBJ2-5 | TRBV2 | - | 15 | CASSEASGPWETQYF | TGTGCCAGCAGTGAGGCTAGCGGGCCTTGGGAGACCCAGTACTTC
- | TRBJ1-3 | TRBV2 | - | 13 | CASSQNSGNTIYF | TGTGCCAGCAGTCAGAACTCTGGAAACACCATATATTTT
- | TRBJ1-3 | TRBV5-1 | few | 16 | CASSLFGRGSGNTIYF | TGCGCCAGCAGCTTGTTTGGGAGAGGCTCTGGAAACACCATATATTTT
TRBD2 | TRBJ2-1 | TRBV9 | - | 15 | CASSVSGAFYNEQFF | TGTGCCAGCAGCGTTAGCGGGGCGTTCTACAATGAGCAGTTCTTC
TRBD1 | TRBJ2-5 | TRBV28 | - | 15 | CASKEPGTGLKTQYF | TGTGCCAGCAAAGAACCGGGGACAGGGTTAAAGACCCAGTACTTC
TRBD2 | TRBJ2-3 | TRBV19 | - | 17 | CASSIGGLAGVTDTQYF | TGTGCCAGTAGTATTGGAGGGCTAGCGGGAGTGACAGATACGCAGTATTTT
- | TRBJ2-3 | TRBV9 | - | 16 | CASSLAHQLGADTQYF | TGTGCCAGCAGCCTAGCCCACCAATTGGGAGCAGATACGCAGTATTTT
- | TRBJ2-3 | TRBV6-5 | - | 16 | CASSYSTATSTDTQYF | TGTGCCAGCAGTTACTCGACAGCGACGAGCACAGATACGCAGTATTTT
TRBD1 | TRBJ1-2 | TRBV18 | - | 14 | CASSQGASNYGYTF | TGTGCCAGCTCACAGGGGGCCTCTAACTATGGCTACACCTTC
- | TRBJ2-7 | TRBV15 | - | 14 | CATSRGDQGSEQYF | TGTGCCACCAGCAGAGGGGATCAGGGAAGCGAGCAGTACTTC
- | TRBJ2-1 | TRBV29-1 | - | 10 | CSVGGNEQFF | TGCAGCGTTGGCGGTAATGAGCAGTTCTTC
- | TRBJ2-4 | TRBV29-1 | - | 13 | CSVLQGSKNIQYF | TGCAGCGTCTTACAGGGCTCCAAAAACATTCAGTACTTC
- | TRBJ2-1 | TRBV7-3 | few | 14 | CASSLRQDYNEQFF | TGTGCCAGCAGCTTAAGGCAGGATTACAATGAGCAGTTCTTC
- | TRBJ2-5 | TRBV7-9 | - | 12 | CASSFSGRTQYF | TGTGCCAGCAGCTTTTCAGGGCGGACCCAGTACTTC
TRBD2 | TRBJ2-7 | TRBV19 | - | 14 | CASSPWTSGYEQYF | TGTGCCAGTAGTCCCTGGACTAGCGGCTACGAGCAGTACTTC
- | TRBJ2-1 | TRBV9 | - | 13 | CASSVARYNEQFF | TGTGCCAGCAGCGTAGCCCGCTACAATGAGCAGTTCTTC
- | TRBJ2-2 | TRBV7-6 | - | 14 | CATSGAPNTGELFF | TGTGCCACGTCTGGGGCCCCGAACACCGGGGAGCTGTTTTTT
TRBD1 | TRBJ2-7 | TRBV7-9 | once | 13 | CASSRGQGYEQYF | TGTGCCAGCAGCCGGGGACAGGGCTACGAGCAGTACTTC
TRBD1 | TRBJ2-2 | TRBV9 | - | 17 | CASSVAGTGYVPGELFF | TGTGCCAGCAGCGTAGCGGGGACAGGCTACGTCCCCGGGGAGCTGTTTTTT
- | TRBJ1-4 | TRBV5-1 | - | 13 | CASSALRGEKLFF | TGCGCCAGCAGCGCGCTACGAGGGGAAAAACTGTTTTTT
- | TRBJ1-1 | TRBV21-1 | - | 15 | CASSKKGGENTEAFF | TGTGCCAGCAGCAAAAAAGGGGGGGAGAACACTGAAGCTTTCTTT